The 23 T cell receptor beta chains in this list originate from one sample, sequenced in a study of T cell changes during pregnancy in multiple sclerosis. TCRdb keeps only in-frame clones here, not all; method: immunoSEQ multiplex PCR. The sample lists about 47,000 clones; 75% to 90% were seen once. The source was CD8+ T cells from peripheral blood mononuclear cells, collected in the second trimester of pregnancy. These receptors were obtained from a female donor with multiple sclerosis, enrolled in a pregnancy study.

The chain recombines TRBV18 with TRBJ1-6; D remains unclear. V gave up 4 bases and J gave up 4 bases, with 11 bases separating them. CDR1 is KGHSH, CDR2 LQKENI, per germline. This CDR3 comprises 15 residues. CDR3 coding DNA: TGTGCCAGCTCACATCCCACAGAATATAATTCACCCCTCCACTTT. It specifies CASSHPTEYNSPLHF.

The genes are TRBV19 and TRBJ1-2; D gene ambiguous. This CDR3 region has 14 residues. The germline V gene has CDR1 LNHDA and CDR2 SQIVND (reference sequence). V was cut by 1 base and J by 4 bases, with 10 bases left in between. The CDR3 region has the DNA TGTGCCAGTAGTATAGGTCAGAACCTCTATGGCTACACCTTC. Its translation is CASSIGQNLYGYTF.

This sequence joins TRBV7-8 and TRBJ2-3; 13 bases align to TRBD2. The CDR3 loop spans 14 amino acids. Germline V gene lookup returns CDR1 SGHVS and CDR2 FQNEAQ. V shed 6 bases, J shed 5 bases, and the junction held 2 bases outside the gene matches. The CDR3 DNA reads TGTGCCAGCAGACTAGCGGGGGGGATAGATACGCAGTATTTT. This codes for CASRLAGGIDTQYF.

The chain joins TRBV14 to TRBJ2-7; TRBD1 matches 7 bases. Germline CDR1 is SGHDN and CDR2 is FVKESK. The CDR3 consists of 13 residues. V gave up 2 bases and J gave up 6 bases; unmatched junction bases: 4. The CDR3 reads CASSQTTGTEQYF. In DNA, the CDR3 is TGTGCCAGCAGCCAAACGACAGGGACCGAGCAGTACTTC. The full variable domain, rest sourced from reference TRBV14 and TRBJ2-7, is EAGVTQFPSHSVIEKGQTVTLRCDPISGHDNLYWYRRVMGKEIKFLLHFVKESKQDESGMPNNRFLAERTGGTYSTLKVQPAELEDSGVYFCASSQTTGTEQYFGPGTRLTVT.

This CDR3 reads CASSVGSGGNGYTF. The CDR3 DNA sequence: TGTGCCAGCAGCGTAGGGAGCGGGGGAAATGGCTACACCTTC. V gene TRBV9 combines with J gene TRBJ1-2, with D possibly matching TRBD1 (5 bases). The V end was cut by 0 bases, the J end by 6 bases, with 12 bases between. Germline V gene data show CDR1 as SGDLS and CDR2 as YYNGEE. The CDR3 runs to 14 residues. Full variable domain (rest looked up from reference TRBV9 and TRBJ1-2): DSGVTQTPKHLITATGQRVTLRCSPRSGDLSVYWYQQSLDQGLQFLIQYYNGEERAKGNILERFSAQQFPDLHSELNLSSLELGDSALYFCASSVGSGGNGYTFGSGTRLTVV.

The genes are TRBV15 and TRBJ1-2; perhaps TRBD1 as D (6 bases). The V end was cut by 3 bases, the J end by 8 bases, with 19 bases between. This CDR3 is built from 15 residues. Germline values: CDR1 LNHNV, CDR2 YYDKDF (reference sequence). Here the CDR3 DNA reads TGTGCCACCAGCAGGTCGGGGGGCGATGGTTTGGGCTACACCTTC. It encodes CATSRSGGDGLGYTF. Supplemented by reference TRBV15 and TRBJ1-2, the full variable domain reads DAMVIQNPRYQVTQFGKPVTLSCSQTLNHNVMYWYQQKSSQAPKLLFHYYDKDFNNEADTPDNFQSRRPNTSFCFLDIRSPGLGDTAMYLCATSRSGGDGLGYTFGSGTRLTVV.

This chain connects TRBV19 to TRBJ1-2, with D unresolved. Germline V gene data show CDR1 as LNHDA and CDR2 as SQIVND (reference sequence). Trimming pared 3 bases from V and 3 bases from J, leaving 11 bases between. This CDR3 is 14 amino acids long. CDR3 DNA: TGTGCCAGTAGTATTGAAACAGTTGACTATGGCTACACCTTC. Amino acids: CASSIETVDYGYTF.

The CDR3 DNA is TGTGCCAGCAGCCAATTAACATTCTACAATGAGCAGTTCTTC. This gives the protein CASSQLTFYNEQFF. The rearrangement links TRBV14 to TRBJ2-1; D not resolved. There are 14 residues in the CDR3. Germline V lookup: CDR1 SGHDN, CDR2 FVKESK. V dropped 2 bases and J dropped 3 bases, with 8 bases sitting between them.

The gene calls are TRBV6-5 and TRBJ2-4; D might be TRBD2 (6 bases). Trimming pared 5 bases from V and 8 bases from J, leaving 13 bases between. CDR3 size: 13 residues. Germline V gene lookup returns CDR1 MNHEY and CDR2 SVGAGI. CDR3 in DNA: TGTGCCAGCAGTCTCTCTGGAGGGTACATTCAGTACTTC. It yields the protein CASSLSGGYIQYF.

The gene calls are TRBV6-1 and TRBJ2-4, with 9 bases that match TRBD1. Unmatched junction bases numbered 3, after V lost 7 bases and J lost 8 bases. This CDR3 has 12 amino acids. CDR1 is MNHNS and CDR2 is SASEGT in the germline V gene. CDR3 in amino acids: CASTGQGYIQYF. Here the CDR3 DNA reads TGTGCCAGCACTGGACAGGGGTACATTCAGTACTTC.

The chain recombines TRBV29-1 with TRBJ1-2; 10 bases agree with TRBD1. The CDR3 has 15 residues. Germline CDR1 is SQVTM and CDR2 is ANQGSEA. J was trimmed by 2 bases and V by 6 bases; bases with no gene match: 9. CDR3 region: CSVPGQGRTNYGYTF. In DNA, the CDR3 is TGCAGCGTACCGGGACAGGGGCGAACCAACTATGGCTACACCTTC.

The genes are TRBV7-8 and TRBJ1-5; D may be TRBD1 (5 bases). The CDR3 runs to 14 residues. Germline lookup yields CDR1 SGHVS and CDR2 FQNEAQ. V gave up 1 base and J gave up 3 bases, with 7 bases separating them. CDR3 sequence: CASSLEDINQPQHF. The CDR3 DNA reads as TGTGCCAGCAGCTTAGAGGACATCAATCAGCCCCAGCATTTT.

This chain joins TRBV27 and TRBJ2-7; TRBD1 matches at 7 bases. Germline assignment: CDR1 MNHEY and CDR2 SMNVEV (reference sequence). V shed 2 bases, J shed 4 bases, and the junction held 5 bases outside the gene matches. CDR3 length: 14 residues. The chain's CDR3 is CASSLGGTAYEQYF. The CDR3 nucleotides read TGTGCCAGCAGTTTAGGTGGGACAGCATACGAGCAGTACTTC.

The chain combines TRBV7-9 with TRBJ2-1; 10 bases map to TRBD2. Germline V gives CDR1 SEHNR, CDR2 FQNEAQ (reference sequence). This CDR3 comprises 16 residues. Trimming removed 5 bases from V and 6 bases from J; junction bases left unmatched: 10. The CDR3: CASSIIAGGPVNEQFF. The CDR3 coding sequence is TGTGCCAGCAGCATCATAGCGGGAGGCCCGGTCAATGAGCAGTTCTTC.

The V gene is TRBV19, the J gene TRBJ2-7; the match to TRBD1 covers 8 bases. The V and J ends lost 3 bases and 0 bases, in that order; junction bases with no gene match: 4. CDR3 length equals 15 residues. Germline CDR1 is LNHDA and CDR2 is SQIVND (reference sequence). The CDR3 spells CASSIMGTGSYEQYF. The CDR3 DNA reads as TGTGCCAGTAGTATTATGGGGACAGGCTCCTACGAGCAGTACTTC.

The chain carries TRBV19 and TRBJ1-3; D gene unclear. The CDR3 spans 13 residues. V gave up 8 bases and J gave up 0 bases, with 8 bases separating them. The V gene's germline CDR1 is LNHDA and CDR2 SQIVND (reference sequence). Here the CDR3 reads CASGQSSGNTIYF. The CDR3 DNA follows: TGTGCCAGTGGGCAGAGCTCTGGAAACACCATATATTTT. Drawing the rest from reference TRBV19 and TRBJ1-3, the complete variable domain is DGGITQSPKYLFRKEGQNVTLSCEQNLNHDAMYWYRQDPGQGLRLIYYSQIVNDFQKGDIAEGYSVSREKKESFPLTVTSAQKNPTAFYLCASGQSSGNTIYFGEGSWLTVV.

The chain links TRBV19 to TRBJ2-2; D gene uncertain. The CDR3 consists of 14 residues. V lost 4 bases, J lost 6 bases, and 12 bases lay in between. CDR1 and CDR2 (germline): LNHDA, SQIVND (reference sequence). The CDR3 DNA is TGTGCCAGTAGTACTATCACGGGTTCCGGGGAGCTGTTTTTT. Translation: CASSTITGSGELFF.

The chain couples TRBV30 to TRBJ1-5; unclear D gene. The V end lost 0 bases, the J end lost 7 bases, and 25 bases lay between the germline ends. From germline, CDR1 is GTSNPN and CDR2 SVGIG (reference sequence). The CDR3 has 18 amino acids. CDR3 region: CAWSVGIGKAAVGQPQHF. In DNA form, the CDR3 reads TGTGCCTGGAGTGTAGGTATAGGTAAAGCGGCAGTTGGCCAGCCCCAGCATTTT. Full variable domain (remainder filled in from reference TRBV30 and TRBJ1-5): SQTIHQWPATLVQPVGSPLSLECTVEGTSNPNLYWYRQAAGRGLQLLFYSVGIGQISSEVPQNLSASRPQDRQFILSSKKLLLSDSGFYLCAWSVGIGKAAVGQPQHFGDGTRLSIL.

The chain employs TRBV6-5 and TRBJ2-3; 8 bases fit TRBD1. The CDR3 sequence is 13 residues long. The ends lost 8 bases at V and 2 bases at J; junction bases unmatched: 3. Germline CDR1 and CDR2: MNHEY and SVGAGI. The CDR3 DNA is TGTGCCAGCTCAGGGGGCGACACAGATACGCAGTATTTT. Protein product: CASSGGDTDTQYF.

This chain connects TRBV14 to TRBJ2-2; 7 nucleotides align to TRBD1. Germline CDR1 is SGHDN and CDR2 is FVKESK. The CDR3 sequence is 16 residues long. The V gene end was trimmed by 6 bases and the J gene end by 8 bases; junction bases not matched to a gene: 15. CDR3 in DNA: TGTGCCAGCAGTCACCCACAGGGGTTAAGGAAGGGGGAGCTGTTTTTT. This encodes CASSHPQGLRKGELFF.

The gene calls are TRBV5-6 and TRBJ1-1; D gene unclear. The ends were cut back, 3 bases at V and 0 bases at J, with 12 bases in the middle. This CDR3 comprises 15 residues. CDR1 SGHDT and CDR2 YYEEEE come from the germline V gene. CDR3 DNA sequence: TGTGCCAGCAGCTCGGGGTGGGGTCTGAACACTGAAGCTTTCTTT. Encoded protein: CASSSGWGLNTEAFF.

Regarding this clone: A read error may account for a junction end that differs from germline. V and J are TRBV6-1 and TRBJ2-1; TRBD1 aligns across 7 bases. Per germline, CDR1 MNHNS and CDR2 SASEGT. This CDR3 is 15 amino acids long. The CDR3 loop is CASSEDRVYVDEQFF. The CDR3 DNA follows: TGTGCCAGCAGCGAAGACAGGGTCTATGTCGATGAGCAGTTCTTC.

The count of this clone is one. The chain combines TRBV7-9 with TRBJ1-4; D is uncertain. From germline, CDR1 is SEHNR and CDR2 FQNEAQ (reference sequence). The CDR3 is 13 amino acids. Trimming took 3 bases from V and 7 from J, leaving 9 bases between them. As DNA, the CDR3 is TGTGCCAGCAGCTTTGGTGTTAGTGAAAAACTGTTTTTT. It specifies CASSFGVSEKLFF. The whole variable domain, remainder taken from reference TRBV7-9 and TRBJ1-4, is DTGVSQNPRHKITKRGQNVTFRCDPISEHNRLYWYRQTLGQGPEFLTYFQNEAQLEKSRLLSDRFSAERPKGSFSTLEIQRTEQGDSAMYLCASSFGVSEKLFFGSGTQLSVL.